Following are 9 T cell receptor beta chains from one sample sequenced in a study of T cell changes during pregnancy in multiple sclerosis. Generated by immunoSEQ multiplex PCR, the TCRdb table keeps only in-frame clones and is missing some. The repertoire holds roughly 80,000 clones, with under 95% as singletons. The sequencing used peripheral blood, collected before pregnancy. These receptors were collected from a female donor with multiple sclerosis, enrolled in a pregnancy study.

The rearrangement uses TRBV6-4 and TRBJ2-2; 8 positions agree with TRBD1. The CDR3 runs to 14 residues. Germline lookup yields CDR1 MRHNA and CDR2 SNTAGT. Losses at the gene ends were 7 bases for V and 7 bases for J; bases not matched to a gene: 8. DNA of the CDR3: TGTGCCAGCAATGGGCAGGGGGCGGTCGGGGAGCTGTTTTTT. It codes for CASNGQGAVGELFF.

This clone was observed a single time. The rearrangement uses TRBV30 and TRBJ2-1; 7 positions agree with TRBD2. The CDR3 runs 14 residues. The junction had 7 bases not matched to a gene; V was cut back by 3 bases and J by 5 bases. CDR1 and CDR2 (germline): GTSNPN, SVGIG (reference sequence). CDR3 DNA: TGTGCCTGGAGAGGGAAGCGGGGTGACAATGAGCAGTTCTTC. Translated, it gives CAWRGKRGDNEQFF.

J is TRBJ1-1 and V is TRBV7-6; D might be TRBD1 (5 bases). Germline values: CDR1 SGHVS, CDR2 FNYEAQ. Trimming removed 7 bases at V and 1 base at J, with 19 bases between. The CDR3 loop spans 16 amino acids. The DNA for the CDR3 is TGTGCCAGCATGAGTTCGAGTGGGCAGGGGAACACTGAAGCTTTCTTT. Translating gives CASMSSSGQGNTEAFF.

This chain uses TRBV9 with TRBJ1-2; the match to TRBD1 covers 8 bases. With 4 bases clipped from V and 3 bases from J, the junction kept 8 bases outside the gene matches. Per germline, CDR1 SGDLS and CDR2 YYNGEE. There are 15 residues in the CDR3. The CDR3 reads CASSTEMTGDYGYTF. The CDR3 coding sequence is TGTGCCAGCAGCACGGAAATGACAGGGGACTATGGCTACACCTTC.

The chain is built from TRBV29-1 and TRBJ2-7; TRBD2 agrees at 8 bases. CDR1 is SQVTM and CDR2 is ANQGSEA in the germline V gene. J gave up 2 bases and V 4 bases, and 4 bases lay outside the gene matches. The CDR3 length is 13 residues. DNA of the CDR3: TGCAGCGTTGTCGGGGGGGCACCCTACGAGCAGTACTTC. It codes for CSVVGGAPYEQYF.

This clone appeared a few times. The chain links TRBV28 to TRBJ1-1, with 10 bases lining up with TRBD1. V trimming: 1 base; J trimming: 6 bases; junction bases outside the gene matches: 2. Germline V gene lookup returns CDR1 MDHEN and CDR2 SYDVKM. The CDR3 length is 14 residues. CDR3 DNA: TGTGCCAGCAGTTTATACGGGACAGGGGCTGAAGCTTTCTTT. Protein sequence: CASSLYGTGAEAFF.

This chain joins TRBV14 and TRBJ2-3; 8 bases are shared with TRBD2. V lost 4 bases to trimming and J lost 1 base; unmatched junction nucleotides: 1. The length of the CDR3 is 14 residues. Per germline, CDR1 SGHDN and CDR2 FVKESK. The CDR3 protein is CASSLSGGTDTQYF. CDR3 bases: TGTGCCAGCAGCCTTAGCGGGGGCACAGATACGCAGTATTTT.

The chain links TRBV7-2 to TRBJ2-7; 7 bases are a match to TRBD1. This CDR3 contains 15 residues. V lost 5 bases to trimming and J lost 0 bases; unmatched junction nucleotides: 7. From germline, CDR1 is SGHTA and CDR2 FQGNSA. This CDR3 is CASSGGQPPSYEQYF. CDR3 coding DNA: TGTGCCAGCAGCGGGGGACAGCCACCCTCCTACGAGCAGTACTTC.

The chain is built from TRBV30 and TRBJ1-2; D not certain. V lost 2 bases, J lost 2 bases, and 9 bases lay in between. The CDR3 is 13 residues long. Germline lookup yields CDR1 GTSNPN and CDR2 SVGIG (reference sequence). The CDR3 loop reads CAWSREVNYGYTF. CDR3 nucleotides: TGTGCCTGGAGTCGGGAGGTCAACTATGGCTACACCTTC.